The sequence of this T cell receptor beta chain was determined in a study of regulatory T cells in long-lasting Graves disease. The CDR3 has 13 residues. Germline CDR1 and CDR2: SQVTM and ANQGSEA. V was pared by 7 bases and J by 0 bases, with 12 bases between. Researchers made TCR beta libraries by using iRepertoire HTBI primers and running Arm-PCR on CDR3 regions. MiXCR, run by TCRdb on the multiplex PCR reads, gives a single entry per CDR3 protein. The sample has under 500,000 distinct CDR3 sequences; less than 25% are singletons. Time point here: persistent/refractory GD, antithyroid drugs over 5 years with positive TRAb. RNA from PBMCs was the source of the TCR library.

This TCR derives from a female donor with Graves disease. The specimen comprised peripheral blood mononuclear cells (PBMCs), sampled when the disease was refractory, from a patient treated with antithyroid drugs. The chain combines TRBV29-1 with TRBJ1-2; D remains ambiguous. CDR3 sequence (DNA): TGCAGCGCCCGCATACCTCCTAACTATGGCTACACCTTC. It translates to CSARIPPNYGYTF.